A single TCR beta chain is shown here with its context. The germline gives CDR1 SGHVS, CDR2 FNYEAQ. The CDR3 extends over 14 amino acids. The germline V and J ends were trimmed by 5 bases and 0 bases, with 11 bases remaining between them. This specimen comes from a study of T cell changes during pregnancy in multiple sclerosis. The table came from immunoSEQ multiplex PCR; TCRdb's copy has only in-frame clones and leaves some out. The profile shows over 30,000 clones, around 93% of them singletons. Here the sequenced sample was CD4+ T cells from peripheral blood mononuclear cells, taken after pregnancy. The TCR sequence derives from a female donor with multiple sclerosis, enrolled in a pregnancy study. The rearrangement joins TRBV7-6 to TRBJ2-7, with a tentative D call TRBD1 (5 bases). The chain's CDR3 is CASSVTGSSYEQYF. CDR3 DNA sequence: TGTGCCAGCAGCGTAACAGGTAGCTCCTACGAGCAGTACTTC.